One and the same sample provided the 8 T cell receptor beta chains below, sequenced in a study of T cell responses to AZD1222 COVID-19 vaccine. The repertoire was sequenced with immunoSEQ multiplex PCR; TCRdb's copy has only in-frame clones and lacks some. This table holds some 170,000 clones, 80% to 95% found once. Here the sequenced sample was peripheral blood, taken 28 days after the second AZD1222 dose. The receptors derive from an adult who received the AZD1222 COVID-19 vaccine.

To note about this clone: Other DNA sequences of this sample code for an identical CDR3. The rearrangement uses TRBV12-3 or TRBV12-4 and TRBJ1-1, with no clear D. The CDR3 extends over 13 amino acids. Trimming stripped 1 base from V and 0 bases from J, with 3 bases between. CDR3 in DNA: TGTGCCAGCAGTTTAGGGTTGAACACTGAAGCTTTCTTT. Its translation is CASSLGLNTEAFF.

The chain links TRBV2 to TRBJ1-6; D might be TRBD1 (5 bases). The CDR3 spans 13 residues. Trimming removed 8 bases from V and 7 bases from J, with 12 bases in between. Germline V gene data show CDR1 as SNHLY and CDR2 as FYNNEI. This chain's CDR3 is CASEGTENSPLHF. Here the CDR3 DNA reads TGTGCCAGCGAGGGGACCGAAAATTCACCCCTCCACTTT.

V and J are TRBV5-4 and TRBJ2-3; 12 positions agree with TRBD2. J gave up 5 bases and V 0 bases, and 7 bases lay outside the gene matches. Germline V CDR1 and CDR2: SGHNT, YYREEE (reference sequence). The CDR3 is 17 amino acids. CDR3 residues: CASSLAPRLAGEDTQYF. CDR3 nucleotides: TGTGCCAGCAGCTTGGCCCCTCGACTAGCGGGAGAAGATACGCAGTATTTT.

This clone is a singleton in its sample. The V gene is TRBV7-9, the J gene TRBJ1-2; 9 bases are shared with TRBD1. Germline assignment: CDR1 SEHNR and CDR2 FQNEAQ (reference sequence). CDR3 length: 15 residues. The ends lost 4 bases at V and 3 bases at J; junction bases unmatched: 6. The CDR3 reads CASSSQGARDYGYTF. The CDR3, as DNA: TGTGCCAGCAGCTCACAGGGGGCGCGGGACTATGGCTACACCTTC.

The rearrangement links TRBV23-1 to TRBJ1-1; D ambiguous. TRBV23-1 is annotated as an ORF whose role is uncertain. The CDR3 length is 15 residues. V lost 6 bases and J 1 base, leaving 15 bases between the germline ends. CDR3 DNA: TGCGCCAGCAGCCAAAATTCCGCAGGGAACACTGAAGCTTTCTTT. Its translation is CASSQNSAGNTEAFF.

The chain joins TRBV5-4 to TRBJ1-6; D is unresolved. Trimming shortened V by 4 bases and J by 9 bases, and 14 bases separated the two germline ends. The germline gives CDR1 SGHNT, CDR2 YYREEE (reference sequence). The CDR3 runs 14 residues. The CDR3 sequence: CASSPTTVASPLHF. As DNA, the CDR3 is TGTGCCAGCAGCCCAACCACAGTTGCTTCACCCCTCCACTTT. Full variable domain (outside the CDR3, taken from reference TRBV5-4 and TRBJ1-6): ETGVTQSPTHLIKTRGQQVTLRCSSQSGHNTVSWYQQALGQGPQFIFQYYREEENGRGNFPPRFSGLQFPNYSSELNVNALELDDSALYLCASSPTTVASPLHFGNGTRLTVT.

The chain couples TRBV18 to TRBJ2-5; D gene unclear. CDR1 KGHSH and CDR2 LQKENI come from the germline V gene. The CDR3 spans 13 residues. Trimming shortened V by 6 bases and J by 2 bases, and 10 bases separated the two germline ends. The CDR3 here is CASSRTPQETQYF. The CDR3 nucleotides read TGTGCCAGCTCCCGTACCCCACAAGAGACCCAGTACTTC.

This chain links TRBV4-1 with TRBJ2-5, with TRBD1 matching over 8 bases. The CDR3 sequence is 15 residues long. Trimming took 1 base from V and 5 from J; bases not matched to a gene: 6. Germline V lookup: CDR1 MGHRA, CDR2 YSYEKL. The CDR3 loop is CASSQVDRGRETQYF. CDR3 coding DNA: TGCGCCAGCAGCCAAGTTGACAGGGGACGGGAGACCCAGTACTTC.